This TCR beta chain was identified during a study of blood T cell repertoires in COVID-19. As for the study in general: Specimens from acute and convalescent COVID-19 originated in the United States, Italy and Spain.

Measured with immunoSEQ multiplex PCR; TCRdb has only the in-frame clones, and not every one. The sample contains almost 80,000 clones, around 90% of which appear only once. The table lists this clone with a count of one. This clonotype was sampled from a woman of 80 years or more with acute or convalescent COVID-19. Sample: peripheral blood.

For the CDR3, the DNA is TGTGCCAGTAGTTATATTAGTCAGCCCCAGCATTTT. The encoded protein is CASSYISQPQHF. This chain connects TRBV19 to TRBJ1-5; D remains unclear. V shed 5 bases and J shed 6 bases, with 8 bases lying between them. Germline V gene sequence: CDR1 LNHDA, CDR2 SQIVND (reference sequence). The CDR3 covers 12 residues.